One sample yielded the 22 T cell receptor beta chains listed below, sequenced in a study of shared clonotypes between healthy human individuals. This table comes from immunoSEQ multiplex PCR, and its TCRdb copy is limited to in-frame clones, with some not included. The profile shows approximately 500,000 clones, about 96% of them singletons. Input material: naive CD4+ T cells sorted from blood. Subset indicated: CD45RA+ positively selected. These receptors all stem from a woman younger than 45 in good health.

This clone appeared a single time. V is TRBV7-3 and J is TRBJ2-3; D is ambiguous. The CDR3 covers 14 residues. V gave up 5 bases and J gave up 4 bases, with 13 bases separating them. From germline, CDR1 is SGHTA and CDR2 FQGTGA. CDR3: CASSPVRDADTQYF. The CDR3 DNA follows: TGTGCCAGCAGCCCGGTGAGAGACGCAGATACGCAGTATTTT. The full variable domain, completed using reference TRBV7-3 and TRBJ2-3, is GAGVSQTPSNKVTEKGKYVELRCDPISGHTALYWYRQSLGQGPEFLIYFQGTGAADDSGLPNDRFFAVRPEGSVSTLKIQRTERGDSAVYLCASSPVRDADTQYFGPGTRLTVL.

The rearrangement uses TRBV7-9 and TRBJ2-7; 9 nucleotides line up with TRBD2. The ends lost 6 bases at V and 2 bases at J; junction bases unmatched: 8. This CDR3 is 15 amino acids long. Germline V lookup: CDR1 SEHNR, CDR2 FQNEAQ (reference sequence). The CDR3 DNA reads TGTGCCAGCAGTTCTAGACTAGCGGAGACCTACGAGCAGTACTTC. This codes for CASSSRLAETYEQYF.

V usage is TRBV4-2 and J usage is TRBJ2-2; D gene uncertain. This CDR3 has 16 amino acids. V gave up 3 bases and J gave up 6 bases, with 17 bases separating them. The germline CDR1 and CDR2 sequences are LGHNA and YNFKEQ. CDR3 DNA sequence: TGTGCCAGCAGCCACTCCACATCAACTGGGGCCGGGGAGCTGTTTTTT. This sequence encodes CASSHSTSTGAGELFF.

Only one count was recorded for this clone. The chain is built from TRBV19 and TRBJ1-1; tentative D call: TRBD1 (5 bases). Trimming shortened V by 3 bases and J by 8 bases, and 13 bases separated the two germline ends. The germline V gene has CDR1 LNHDA and CDR2 SQIVND (reference sequence). The CDR3 has 13 residues. The CDR3 protein is CASSIVPGREAFF. In nucleotides, the CDR3 is TGTGCCAGTAGTATTGTACCGGGACGGGAAGCTTTCTTT.

This rearrangement joins TRBV21-1 to TRBJ1-5. TRBV21-1 is tagged as a pseudogene. CDR3 length: 16 amino acids. The CDR3, as DNA: TGTGCCAGCAGCAATAAACCGGGGGCAAGGAATCAGCCCCAGCATTTT. It is translated as CASSNKPGARNQPQHF.

V usage is TRBV18 and J usage is TRBJ1-1, with D possibly matching TRBD1 (5 bases). The CDR3 covers 14 residues. Trimming took 3 bases from V and 1 from J, leaving 9 bases between them. CDR1 KGHSH and CDR2 LQKENI come from the germline V gene. Written as DNA, the CDR3 is TGTGCCAGCTCACCCAGGGAACCGAACACTGAAGCTTTCTTT. Its protein is CASSPREPNTEAFF.

J is TRBJ1-4 and V is TRBV18, with 7 nucleotides matching TRBD1. Germline loops: CDR1 KGHSH, CDR2 LQKENI. Losses at the gene ends were 3 bases for V and 6 bases for J; bases not matched to a gene: 7. The CDR3 is made up of 15 amino acids. CDR3 sequence reads: CASSPLRDSDEKLFF. CDR3 coding DNA: TGTGCCAGCTCACCGCTCCGGGACAGCGATGAAAAACTGTTTTTT.

The gene calls are TRBV5-1 and TRBJ2-7; D might be TRBD1 (5 bases). V was trimmed by 1 base and J by 2 bases, leaving 10 bases between them. Germline V CDR1 and CDR2: SGHRS, YFSETQ. This CDR3 spans 14 amino acids. CDR3 region: CASSLSQGPYEQYF. The CDR3, as DNA: TGCGCCAGCAGCTTGTCGCAGGGTCCCTACGAGCAGTACTTC.

This chain links TRBV5-1 with TRBJ2-7, with 8 bases that match TRBD2. CDR3 length: 16 residues. V shed 4 bases, J shed 3 bases, and the junction held 12 bases outside the gene matches. Germline-derived CDR1 and CDR2 are SGHRS and YFSETQ. CDR3: CASSLALAGGRYEQYF. DNA of the CDR3: TGCGCCAGCAGCCTAGCGCTGGCGGGAGGACGCTACGAGCAGTACTTC. Drawing the rest from reference TRBV5-1 and TRBJ2-7, the complete variable domain is KAGVTQTPRYLIKTRGQQVTLSCSPISGHRSVSWYQQTPGQGLQFLFEYFSETQRNKGNFPGRFSGRQFSNSRSEMNVSTLELGDSALYLCASSLALAGGRYEQYFGPGTRLTVT.

The chain links TRBV6-5 to TRBJ1-6; the match to TRBD1 covers 7 bases. CDR3 length equals 15 residues. The V segment lost 7 bases and the J segment 10 bases; nucleotides outside the gene matches: 13. Germline values: CDR1 MNHEY, CDR2 SVGAGI. The CDR3 DNA is TGTGCCAGCACTCCCGGTGACAGGGTGTTCTCACCCCTCCACTTT. Protein: CASTPGDRVFSPLHF.

J is TRBJ2-7 and V is TRBV11-2, with D possibly matching TRBD2 (6 bases). Trimming removed 5 bases from V and 2 bases from J, with 7 bases in between. This CDR3 comprises 12 residues. Germline V gene data show CDR1 as SGHAT and CDR2 as FQNNGV. CDR3 amino acids: CASSIAAYEQYF. The CDR3 DNA follows: TGTGCCAGCAGCATAGCGGCCTACGAGCAGTACTTC.

The chain employs TRBV27 and TRBJ2-7; no definite D call. Trimming pared 5 bases from V and 0 bases from J, leaving 17 bases between. From germline, CDR1 is MNHEY and CDR2 SMNVEV (reference sequence). CDR3 size: 16 residues. The CDR3 DNA is TGTGCCAGCAGTCAACCCCTAGGCTTTAGCTCCTACGAGCAGTACTTC. Translation gives CASSQPLGFSSYEQYF.

This clone was picked up one time. This sequence joins TRBV28 and TRBJ2-7, with D possibly TRBD2 on 6 matching bases. Deletions cut 5 bases from V and 3 bases from J, with 17 bases between. The CDR3 covers 15 residues. Germline CDR1 MDHEN, CDR2 SYDVKM. Here the CDR3 DNA reads TGTGCCAGCAGTCCCCGGGGGAAGCAGGGCTACGAGCAGTACTTC. Protein product: CASSPRGKQGYEQYF.

The J gene is TRBJ2-7, the V gene TRBV18; no reliable D call. Trimming took off 3 bases at V and 3 bases at J, with 9 bases between the two ends. This CDR3 has 13 residues. Germline CDR1 is KGHSH and CDR2 is LQKENI. CDR3 loop: CASSPSLNYEQYF. As DNA, the CDR3 is TGTGCCAGCTCACCTTCTCTTAACTACGAGCAGTACTTC.

The V and J genes are TRBV5-1 and TRBJ1-1; D gene uncertain. The V gene lost 0 bases and the J gene lost 7 bases, with 16 bases spanning the gap. CDR1 SGHRS and CDR2 YFSETQ come from the germline V gene. The CDR3 length is 15 residues. The CDR3 loop is CASSLGPERVVEAFF. In DNA form, the CDR3 reads TGCGCCAGCAGCTTGGGACCCGAGCGGGTTGTTGAAGCTTTCTTT.

J is TRBJ2-7 and V is TRBV5-1, with D maybe TRBD1 (7 bases). The CDR3 extends over 14 amino acids. Germline CDR1 reads SGHRS; CDR2 reads YFSETQ. Trimming stripped 4 bases from V and 1 base from J, with 12 bases between. CDR3 nucleotides: TGCGCCAGCAGCGGAGGGGACAGTTCCTACGAGCAGTACTTC. Its protein product is CASSGGDSSYEQYF.

This chain links TRBV15 with TRBJ2-5; 7 bases line up with TRBD2. The DNA matches TRBJ2-7 better at its end, which makes the J call doubtful. The germline V gene encodes CDR1 LNHNV and CDR2 YYDKDF (reference sequence). The CDR3 is 16 amino acids. The CDR3 reads CATSRDQTGGYYEQYF. The CDR3 DNA follows: TGTGCCACCAGCAGAGATCAAACGGGAGGATACTACGAGCAGTACTTC.

The chain uses TRBV18 and TRBJ1-4; D may be TRBD1 (5 bases). V was pared by 5 bases and J by 0 bases, with 28 bases between. The V gene's germline CDR1 is KGHSH and CDR2 LQKENI. The CDR3 totals 21 residues. CDR3 protein: CASSSIGGRQRTSATNEKLFF. The CDR3 DNA follows: TGTGCCAGCTCATCGATCGGGGGGAGACAGCGAACTTCGGCAACTAATGAAAAACTGTTTTTT.

This clone came up once. V is TRBV11-2 and J is TRBJ1-2; the D gene is possibly TRBD1 (6 bases). From germline, CDR1 is SGHAT and CDR2 FQNNGV. V lost 5 bases, J lost 0 bases, and 16 bases lay in between. The CDR3 length is 16 residues. This CDR3 reads CASSTPLNRANYGYTF. Written as DNA, the CDR3 is TGTGCCAGCAGCACACCGCTAAACAGGGCTAACTATGGCTACACCTTC. The full variable domain, with the rest looked up from reference TRBV11-2 and TRBJ1-2, is EAGVAQSPRYKIIEKRQSVAFWCNPISGHATLYWYQQILGQGPKLLIQFQNNGVVDDSQLPKDRFSAERLKGVDSTLKIQPAKLEDSAVYLCASSTPLNRANYGYTFGSGTRLTVV.

The count of this clone is one. The genes are TRBV2 and TRBJ2-7, with 11 bases matching TRBD2. J lost 6 bases, V lost 3 bases, and 7 bases had no gene match. Per germline, CDR1 SNHLY and CDR2 FYNNEI. The CDR3 length is 15 residues. CDR3 loop: CASSDVTSGSGEQYF. For the CDR3, the DNA is TGTGCCAGCAGTGACGTCACTAGCGGGAGTGGCGAGCAGTACTTC.

This rearrangement joins TRBV6-5 to TRBJ1-1; TRBD1 matches 7 bases. V trimming: 0 bases; J trimming: 1 base; junction bases outside the gene matches: 5. This CDR3 comprises 16 residues. Per the germline V gene, CDR1 is MNHEY and CDR2 is SVGAGI. The CDR3 sequence: CASSYSRTGRNTEAFF. CDR3 sequence (DNA): TGTGCCAGCAGTTACTCCCGGACAGGAAGGAACACTGAAGCTTTCTTT.

The gene calls are TRBV29-1 and TRBJ2-7; tentative D call: TRBD2 (7 bases). The CDR3 is 13 amino acids. Germline assignment: CDR1 SQVTM and CDR2 ANQGSEA. Trimming stripped 4 bases from V and 1 base from J, with 11 bases between. The CDR3 DNA sequence: TGCAGCGTTGTGCGGGGGCCGTCCTACGAGCAGTACTTC. It is translated as CSVVRGPSYEQYF.